This record concerns one TCR beta chain sequence. This sample stems from a study of cytomegalovirus exposure and HLA in healthy donors. V was trimmed by 3 bases and J by 7 bases, leaving 18 bases between them. Germline V gives CDR1 GTSNPN, CDR2 SVGIG (reference sequence). The CDR3 spans 14 residues. PCR was performed using 60 Vbeta and 13 Jbeta primers. The repertoire was sequenced with immunoSEQ multiplex PCR; TCRdb's copy has only in-frame clones and lacks some. The profile shows 190,000 or so clones, roughly 87% of them singletons. The chain links TRBV30 to TRBJ1-2; a possible D gene is TRBD1 (5 bases). The receptor's source is a man between 50 and 59 years old in good health and CMV-seronegative. Sequencing input: PBMCs. The CDR3 loop is CAWRGAGRDSGYTF. CDR3 bases: TGTGCCTGGAGAGGGGCTGGAAGAGACTCTGGCTACACCTTC.